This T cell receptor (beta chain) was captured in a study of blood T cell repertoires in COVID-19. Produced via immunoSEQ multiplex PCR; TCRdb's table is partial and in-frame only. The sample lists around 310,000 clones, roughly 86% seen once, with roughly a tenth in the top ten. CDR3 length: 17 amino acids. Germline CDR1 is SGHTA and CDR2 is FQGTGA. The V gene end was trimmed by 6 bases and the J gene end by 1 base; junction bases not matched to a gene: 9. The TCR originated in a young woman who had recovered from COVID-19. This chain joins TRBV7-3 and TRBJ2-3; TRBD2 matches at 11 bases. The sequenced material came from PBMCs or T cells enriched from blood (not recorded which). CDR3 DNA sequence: TGTGCCAGCAGAGCGTACGGGACTAGCGGAGGCACAGATACGCAGTATTTT. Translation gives CASRAYGTSGGTDTQYF.